The rows below give T cell receptor beta chains drawn from one sample of a study of T cell responses to AZD1222 COVID-19 vaccine. Generated by immunoSEQ multiplex PCR, the TCRdb table keeps only in-frame clones and is missing some. The table records around 120,000 clones, 85% to 90% of them present only once. This specimen consisted of peripheral blood, obtained on day 0 of AZD1222 vaccination. The receptors come from an adult in good health. CDR3s include the opening cysteine and the closing phenylalanine or tryptophan. D genes are given only for firm matches. The size field is filled for only some rows; it gives once, few, many or a size class.

>.|TRBD1|TRBV7-9|TRBJ2-7
TGTGCCAGCAGCACGCCGGGACAGGGATCCTACGAGCAGTACTTC
CASSTPGQGSYEQYF
>.|.|TRBV7-9|TRBJ2-7
TGTGCCAGCAGCTTAGTGGGACTTTTCTACGAGCAGTACTTC
CASSLVGLFYEQYF
>.|TRBD1|TRBV19|TRBJ2-2
TGTGCCAGTAGTATAAAGGGGACAGGGGGGAACACCGGGGAGCTGTTTTTT
CASSIKGTGGNTGELFF
>.|TRBD1|TRBV10-3|TRBJ2-5
TGTGCCATCAGTTACAGGGGTCAAGAGACCCAGTACTTC
CAISYRGQETQYF
>.|TRBD1|TRBV19|TRBJ1-5
TGTGCCAGTCAACAGGGGTCCGATCAGCCCCAGCATTTT
CASQQGSDQPQHF
>.|.|TRBV10-3|TRBJ1-2
TGTGCCATCAGTGAGTCGACAAGGAAGAGTGGCTACACCTTC
CAISESTRKSGYTF
>.|.|TRBV2|TRBJ1-5
TGTGCCAGCAGCAGGACGGAGAGCAATCAGCCCCAGCATTTT
CASSRTESNQPQHF
>.|.|TRBV4-1|TRBJ2-7
TGCGCCAGCAGCCAAGATGTGCCAGGCCACTCAGTCTCCTACGAGCAGTACTTC
CASSQDVPGHSVSYEQYF
>.|TRBD2|TRBV5-1|TRBJ2-1
TGCGCCAGCAGCTTGGCTCCAGCGGGGGACTACAATGAGCAGTTCTTC
CASSLAPAGDYNEQFF
>.|TRBD2|TRBV30|TRBJ2-1
TGTGCCTGGAGTGCGGGACTAGCGGGAGGGTTACGGTTCTTC
CAWSAGLAGGLRFF
>.|.|TRBV5-6|TRBJ2-3
TGTGCCAGCAGGAAAGAAACCCGGTTCAGACTCCAAAAAGATACGCAGTATTTT
CASRKETRFRLQKDTQYF
>.|TRBD2|TRBV7-2|TRBJ2-7
TGTGCCAGCAGCTTTGGCGGGAGTCTCTCCTACGAGCAGTACTTC
CASSFGGSLSYEQYF
>.|.|TRBV19|TRBJ1-4
TGTGCCAGTAGTATAGATCCGGGATTCGCAAAACTGTTTTTT
CASSIDPGFAKLFF
>.|.|TRBV6-1|TRBJ2-3
TGTGCCAGCAGCCCACCCCTTCTGGATACGCAGTATTTT
CASSPPLLDTQYF
>.|.|TRBV10-1|TRBJ2-7
TGCGCCAGCAGTGAGGGGGGCCCCCACTCCTACGAGCAGTACTTC
CASSEGGPHSYEQYF
>once|TRBD1|TRBV3-1/TRBV3-2|TRBJ1-2
TGTGCCAGCAGCCACGGGACAGGGAGTTTTTTTTATGGCTACACCTTC
CASSHGTGSFFYGYTF
>few|.|TRBV5-1|TRBJ2-2
TGCGCCAGCAGATACCGGGACGGGGACACCGGGGAGCTGTTTTTT
CASRYRDGDTGELFF
>few|.|TRBV5-1|TRBJ2-3
TGCGCCAGCAAATCTCTGGAGCTTGACTCATTCACAGATACGCAGTATTTT
CASKSLELDSFTDTQYF
>.|.|TRBV18|TRBJ2-7
TGTGCCAGCTCACCTTCTGACGAGCAGTACTTC
CASSPSDEQYF
>once|.|TRBV7-2|TRBJ2-5
TGTGCCAGCAGCCCCTCTTACGCAATCCAAGAGACCCAGTACTTC
CASSPSYAIQETQYF
>.|TRBD1|TRBV14|TRBJ2-5
TGTGCCAGCAGCCCCCAGGGGGTCGGTACCCAGTACTTC
CASSPQGVGTQYF
>.|.|TRBV5-4|TRBJ2-3
TGTGCCAGCAGCTTGGCAGGGGCCGGCACAGATACGCAGTATTTT
CASSLAGAGTDTQYF
>.|.|TRBV10-2|TRBJ2-7
TGCGCCAGCAGTGAGGATGGGGGGACCTCCTACGAGCAGTACTTC
CASSEDGGTSYEQYF
>few|.|TRBV27|TRBJ2-1
TGTGCCAGCAGTTTACGCAGGGTCGGCTACATGTGGCACAATGAGCAGTTCTTC
CASSLRRVGYMWHNEQFF
>.|TRBD1|TRBV7-2|TRBJ2-7
TGTGCCAGCAGCTCTAGACAGGGCCCCTACGAGCAGTACTTC
CASSSRQGPYEQYF
>.|TRBD1|TRBV7-9|TRBJ1-1
TGTGCCAGCAGCTTACAAGGGGGCCCGGGCACTGAAGCTTTCTTT
CASSLQGGPGTEAFF
>once|.|TRBV15|TRBJ2-7
TGTGCCACCAGCAGAGCAAGGCAGTACGAGCAGTACTTC
CATSRARQYEQYF
>.|.|TRBV5-6|TRBJ1-2
TGTGCCAGCAACTGGGATATGGACTATGGCTACACCTTC
CASNWDMDYGYTF
>.|.|TRBV7-9|TRBJ1-4
TGTGCCAGCAGTCAGACCCGGACCGTACATAATGAAAAACTGTTTTTT
CASSQTRTVHNEKLFF
>.|.|TRBV30|TRBJ2-2
TGTGCCTGGAGTGTCTACCGTCCAAACACCGGGGAGCTGTTTTTT
CAWSVYRPNTGELFF
>.|.|TRBV11-2|TRBJ2-3
TGTGCCAGCAGCTTAGATCCCGGAGATACGCAGTATTTT
CASSLDPGDTQYF
>.|TRBD1|TRBV7-8|TRBJ2-2
TGTGCCAGCAGCGAGCCTCGGACAGGGCGGGACACCGGGGAGCTGTTTTTT
CASSEPRTGRDTGELFF
>.|.|TRBV5-4|TRBJ2-7
TGTGCCAGCAGCCTCGGGGGGACAGGAGTCTACGAGCAGTACTTC
CASSLGGTGVYEQYF
>.|TRBD1|TRBV18|TRBJ2-3
TGTGCCAGCTCACTCCGGACAGGGACATATAGCACCCCCGATACGCAGTATTTT
CASSLRTGTYSTPDTQYF
>few|TRBD1|TRBV2|TRBJ1-2
TGTGCCAGCAGTGAAACCCACAGGGGAGGAGAGGGCTACACCTTC
CASSETHRGGEGYTF
>.|.|TRBV28|TRBJ1-1
TGTGCCAGCAGCTATATTCTCACTGAAGCTTTCTTT
CASSYILTEAFF
>.|.|TRBV5-1|TRBJ1-2
TGCGCCAGCAGCTTGGGTTTGTCAAGCTATGGCTACACCTTC
CASSLGLSSYGYTF
>.|.|TRBV7-8|TRBJ2-5
TGTGCCACCCGTAGAGGAGAGACCCAGTACTTC
CATRRGETQYF
>.|.|TRBV9|TRBJ2-2
TGTGCCAGCAGCCCCAACAGTGGGGAGCTGTTTTTT
CASSPNSGELFF
>.|TRBD1|TRBV6-5|TRBJ1-5
TGTGCCAGCAACCTAGGACAGGGGACCTGGCCCCAGCATTTT
CASNLGQGTWPQHF
>.|.|TRBV19|TRBJ2-7
TGTGCCAGTAGGACTCTGACAGGTAGCTCCTACGAGCAGTACTTC
CASRTLTGSSYEQYF
>.|.|TRBV6-6|TRBJ1-6
TGTGCCAGCAGTCCTATGGGGACCGCTTATTCACCCCTCCACTTT
CASSPMGTAYSPLHF
>.|.|TRBV12-3/TRBV12-4|TRBJ1-5
TGTGCCAGCAGTTTAAATAGCAATCAGCCCCAGCATTTT
CASSLNSNQPQHF
>.|TRBD1|TRBV19|TRBJ1-2
TGTGCCAGTAGTTTTGGACAGGGGGCTTATGGCTACACCTTC
CASSFGQGAYGYTF
>.|TRBD2|TRBV4-1|TRBJ2-5
TGCGCCAGCAGCCACCCCTCAGGGCTGACTAGCGTGAAGGTTGAGACCCAGTACTTC
CASSHPSGLTSVKVETQYF
>once|.|TRBV2|TRBJ2-1
TGTGCCAGCAGCCAGGGACAGCAGTTCTTC
CASSQGQQFF
>.|.|TRBV5-1|TRBJ2-1
TGCGCCAGCAGCCCTCGGACCGCCCCAAATGAGCAGTTCTTC
CASSPRTAPNEQFF
>once|.|TRBV24-1|TRBJ1-2
TGTGCCACCAGTGATTTCAAGGACGGTGACGGCTACACCTTC
CATSDFKDGDGYTF
>.|TRBD2|TRBV24-1|TRBJ2-1
TGTGCCACCAGGCCAAGACTAGCCCGAGGGAGCTCCTACAATGAGCAGTTCTTC
CATRPRLARGSSYNEQFF
>.|.|TRBV7-2|TRBJ1-2
TGTGCCAGCAGCTTTAGCTCGTCGAGCTATGGCTACACCTTC
CASSFSSSSYGYTF
>few|.|TRBV7-6|TRBJ2-5
TGTGCCAGCAGCTTAGCCCCTGATGGCGGGAAAGAAGAGACCCAGTACTTC
CASSLAPDGGKEETQYF
>few|.|TRBV24-1|TRBJ1-2
TGTGCCACCGGGGGCGGTGACTATGGCTACACCTTC
CATGGGDYGYTF
>.|.|TRBV15|TRBJ1-5
TGTGCCACCAGCAGAGATCGGGACGCGTTTGGGCCCCAGCATTTT
CATSRDRDAFGPQHF